The 5 T cell receptor beta chains reported below all come from one sample, sequenced in a study of T cells after posttransplantation cyclophosphamide. Repertoires were generated with immunoSEQ multiplex PCR, while TCRdb's copy carries only in-frame clones and drops some. The sample is made up of tens of thousands of clones, none counted only once. Sequencing was carried out using PBMCs. Receptors originate from a man aged 35-49 years in good health, CMV-negative, and a related stem cell transplant donor.

In its sample, this clone was seen many times. The rearrangement uses TRBV27 and TRBJ2-1; perhaps TRBD1 as D (6 bases). The CDR3 sequence is 15 residues long. The germline CDR1 and CDR2 sequences are MNHEY and SMNVEV (reference sequence). The germline V and J ends were trimmed by 2 bases and 2 bases, with 10 bases remaining between them. The CDR3 spells CASSLIGQPYNEQFF. CDR3 nucleotide sequence: TGTGCCAGCAGTTTAATAGGACAGCCCTACAATGAGCAGTTCTTC.

This clone was counted at least ten times. The chain joins TRBV5-6 to TRBJ2-7, with a possible D match to TRBD1 (6 bases). The V gene lost 3 bases and the J gene lost 0 bases, with 19 bases spanning the gap. Germline CDR1 and CDR2: SGHDT and YYEEEE. The CDR3 length is 17 residues. Here the CDR3 DNA reads TGTGCCAGCAGCTCCATTAGGGGACGGGACAACTCCTACGAGCAGTACTTC. It translates to CASSSIRGRDNSYEQYF.

In its sample, this clone was seen many times. The rearrangement uses TRBV9 and TRBJ2-2; D unresolved. The CDR3 length is 12 residues. Germline V gene lookup returns CDR1 SGDLS and CDR2 YYNGEE. V lost 4 bases to trimming and J lost 6 bases, with 7 bases between them. CDR3 sequence reads: CASSPWPGELFF. The CDR3 nucleotides are TGTGCCAGCAGCCCCTGGCCCGGGGAGCTGTTTTTT.

There are many counts of this clone. The chain recombines TRBV5-1 with TRBJ1-2; tentative D call: TRBD1 (6 bases). This CDR3 is built from 14 residues. Trimming cost V 0 bases and J 3 bases, with 9 bases left between them. Germline V gene sequence: CDR1 SGHRS, CDR2 YFSETQ. The CDR3 sequence: CASSLGTADYGYTF. The CDR3 nucleotides are TGCGCCAGCAGCTTGGGGACAGCTGACTATGGCTACACCTTC.

This clone occurred a few times. V and J are TRBV15 and TRBJ2-5; 11 bases align to TRBD2. Per germline, CDR1 LNHNV and CDR2 YYDKDF (reference sequence). The CDR3 covers 17 residues. With 3 bases clipped from V and 3 bases from J, the junction kept 9 bases outside the gene matches. CDR3 sequence (DNA): TGTGCCACCAGCAGGGGAACTAGCGGGGGATTTGAAGAGACCCAGTACTTC. Translation: CATSRGTSGGFEETQYF.